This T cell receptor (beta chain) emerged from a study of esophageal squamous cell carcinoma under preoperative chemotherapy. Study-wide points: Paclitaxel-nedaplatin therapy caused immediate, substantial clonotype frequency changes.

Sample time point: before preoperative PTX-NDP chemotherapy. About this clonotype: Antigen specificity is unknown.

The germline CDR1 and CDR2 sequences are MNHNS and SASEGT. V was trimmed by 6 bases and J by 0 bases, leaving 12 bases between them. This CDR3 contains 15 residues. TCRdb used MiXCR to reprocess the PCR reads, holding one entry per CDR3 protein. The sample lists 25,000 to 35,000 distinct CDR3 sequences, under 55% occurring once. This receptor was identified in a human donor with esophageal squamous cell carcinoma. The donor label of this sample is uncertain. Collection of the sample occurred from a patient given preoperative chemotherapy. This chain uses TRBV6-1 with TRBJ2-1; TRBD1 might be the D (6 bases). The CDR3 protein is CASRPDRISYNEQFF. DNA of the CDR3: TGTGCCAGCAGACCTGACAGGATCTCCTACAATGAGCAGTTCTTC.